This T cell receptor beta chain is drawn from a study of CD8 T cells in ankylosing spondylitis. Overall study findings and caveats: Peripheral blood held disease-linked clones only at relatively low frequency, and these were CD8+. In reactive arthritis synovial fluid and blood, some motif variants had been reported before. Significantly higher representation of disease-linked clones was reported for matched ankylosing spondylitis synovial fluid. Seven to nine highly homologous variants formed a TCR beta motif that appeared characteristic of ankylosing spondylitis blood.

This clonotype was seen a handful of times. Its cognate antigen is unknown. TCRdb redid the calling of the 5' RACE reads with MiXCR, one entry per CDR3 protein. Among about 340,000 distinct CDR3 sequences, 14% to 15% were seen once, and the ten largest hold 0.85% to 1.4%. V lost 5 bases to trimming and J lost 0 bases, with 14 bases between them. The V gene's germline CDR1 is SGHAT and CDR2 FQDESV (reference sequence). The CDR3 is 15 amino acids. The sequencing input was blood, either unsorted or a sorted T cell fraction (not recorded which). J is TRBJ2-7 and V is TRBV11-1, with D possibly matching TRBD1 (5 bases). This TCR derives from a male donor with ankylosing spondylitis or in good health (not recorded which). The CDR3 reads CASSPGRLSSYEQYF. Here the CDR3 DNA reads TGTGCCAGCAGCCCAGGGCGCCTGAGCTCCTACGAGCAGTACTTC.